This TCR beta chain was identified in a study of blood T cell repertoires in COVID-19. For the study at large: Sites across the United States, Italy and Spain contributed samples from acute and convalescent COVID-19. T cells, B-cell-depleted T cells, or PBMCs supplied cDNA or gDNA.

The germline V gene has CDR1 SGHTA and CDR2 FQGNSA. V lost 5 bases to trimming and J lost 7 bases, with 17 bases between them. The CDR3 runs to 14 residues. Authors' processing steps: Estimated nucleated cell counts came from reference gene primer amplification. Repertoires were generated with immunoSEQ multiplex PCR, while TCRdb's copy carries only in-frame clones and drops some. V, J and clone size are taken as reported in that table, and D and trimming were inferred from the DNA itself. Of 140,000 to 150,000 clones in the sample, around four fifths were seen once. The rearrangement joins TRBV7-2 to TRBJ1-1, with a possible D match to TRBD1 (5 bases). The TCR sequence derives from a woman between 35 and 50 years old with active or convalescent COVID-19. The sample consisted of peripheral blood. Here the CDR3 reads CASSPAGGSGEAFF. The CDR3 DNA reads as TGTGCCAGCAGCCCCGCGGGGGGGTCGGGTGAAGCTTTCTTT.